This T cell receptor (beta chain) was sequenced in a study of cytomegalovirus exposure and HLA in healthy donors. The PCR ran on 60 Vbeta and 13 Jbeta primers. Authors' analysis steps: Later work found 80 million or so unique TCR beta chains, with 10 million to 14 million shared. TCRdb's table, derived via immunoSEQ multiplex PCR, lists solely in-frame clones and lacks some. From that table come the V and J calls and clone size; the DNA was used to work out D and trimming. The data show 100,000 to 150,000 clones, roughly three fifths seen once. The germline V gene encodes CDR1 SGDLS and CDR2 YYNGEE. The CDR3 is 16 amino acids. J gave up 0 bases and V 3 bases, and 8 bases lay outside the gene matches.

Sequencing used PBMCs. The clonotype was recovered from a woman aged 40 to 50 in good health and CMV-seropositive. The chain employs TRBV9 and TRBJ1-1, with 7 bases matching TRBD1. The CDR3 loop reads CASSASGTEMNTEAFF. In DNA form, the CDR3 reads TGTGCCAGCAGCGCAAGTGGGACAGAGATGAACACTGAAGCTTTCTTT.